Listed below are T cell receptor beta chains from one sample, sequenced in a study of human T cells and chemical hapten exposure. TCRdb ran MiXCR on the RACE reads and lists one entry per CDR3 protein. The data show just over 95,000 distinct CDR3 sequences, roughly 27% seen once. Sequencing was performed on whole blood, taken in connection with sensitization to the hapten diphenylcyclopropenone (DPC). Receptor source: a man aged 35 to 55 with alopecia areata. Some clones in this sample may be carry-over from other donors' samples. Both conserved end residues are part of each CDR3. The D gene is left open where the match is weak. A clone size is listed for some rows: how often the clone was seen (once, few, many), or a class if it is expanded.

>TRBV20-1|TRBJ2-7|.|TRBD2
TGCAGTGCTAGAGAACTAGCGGGCCGATTCTACGAGCAGTACTTC
CSARELAGRFYEQYF
>TRBV28|TRBJ2-7|.|.
TGTGCCAGCAGTTTATCCGGCGGCTACGAGCAGTACTTC
CASSLSGGYEQYF
>TRBV6-2/TRBV6-3|TRBJ1-5|.|TRBD1
TGTGCCAGCAGCCGGGACAGGGGGCGCAATCAGCCCCAGCATTTT
CASSRDRGRNQPQHF
>TRBV20-1|TRBJ2-3|few|TRBD2
TGCAGTGCTAGAGTGAGCGGGAGGTGGGCAGATACGCAGTATTTT
CSARVSGRWADTQYF
>TRBV9|TRBJ2-1|few|.
TGTGCCAGCAGCGTTCCCGGGCCCGGATACAATGAGCAGTTCTTC
CASSVPGPGYNEQFF
>TRBV7-6|TRBJ1-4|.|TRBD1
TGTGCCAGCAGCTTAAGTGGTATACAGGGGTCAACTAATGAAAAACTGTTTTTT
CASSLSGIQGSTNEKLFF
>TRBV20-1|TRBJ1-5|.|TRBD1
TGCAGTGCTAGAGAGACAGGGGGCCTAAATCAGCCCCAGCATTTT
CSARETGGLNQPQHF
>TRBV7-2|TRBJ2-4|.|TRBD1
TGTGCCAGCAGCCGAACCGGGACAGGGAAGGTGACCACCTCGGCCAAAAACATTCAGTACTTC
CASSRTGTGKVTTSAKNIQYF
>TRBV12-3/TRBV12-4|TRBJ1-5|.|.
TGTGCCAGCAGCCCGGGGGCTGTACCCAATCAGCCCCAGCATTTT
CASSPGAVPNQPQHF
>TRBV4-2|TRBJ2-7|.|TRBD2
TGTGCCAGCAGCCAAGATTTTAGCGGGAGGCACTACGAGCAGTACTTC
CASSQDFSGRHYEQYF
>TRBV20-1|TRBJ1-5|few|.
TGCAGTGCTCTTAGCGAGTTAAATCAGCCCCAGCATTTT
CSALSELNQPQHF
>TRBV5-1|TRBJ1-1|.|.
TGCGCCAGCAGCTTGGGGGCCAGCACCTGGAACACTGAAGCTTTCTTT
CASSLGASTWNTEAFF
>TRBV5-1|TRBJ2-3|few|.
TGCGCCAGCAGCTTGCGGGAGTGGGGAGATACGCAGTATTTT
CASSLREWGDTQYF
>TRBV10-3|TRBJ2-3|few|TRBD2
TGTGCCATCAGTGCTAGCGGTGCCACAGATACGCAGTATTTT
CAISASGATDTQYF
>TRBV11-2|TRBJ1-1|few|.
TGTGCCAGCAGCTTCTCCGCCGGGGCGGGGACTGAAGCTTTCTTT
CASSFSAGAGTEAFF
>TRBV14|TRBJ1-2|.|TRBD1
TGTGCCAGCAGCCAAGAGACAGGGACCTATGGCTACACCTTC
CASSQETGTYGYTF
>TRBV12-3/TRBV12-4|TRBJ1-3|.|TRBD1
TGTGCCAGCAGACCAGGGACAGGCTCTGGAAACACCATATATTTT
CASRPGTGSGNTIYF
>TRBV6-1|TRBJ1-2|.|TRBD1
TGTGCCAGCAGTGAGAGAGGCGGACAGGGGCTTGGCTACACCTTC
CASSERGGQGLGYTF
>TRBV10-2|TRBJ1-5|once|.
TGCGCCAGCAGTGTGGGGGGACGCCAGCCCCAGCATTTT
CASSVGGRQPQHF
>TRBV11-2|TRBJ2-1|few|TRBD2
TGTGCCAGCAGCCCGGGGGGAGACAATGAGCAGTTCTTC
CASSPGGDNEQFF
>TRBV12-3/TRBV12-4|TRBJ2-5|.|TRBD2
TGTGCCAGCAGTTTAGGGTCTAGCGGGAGCAAAGAGACCCAGTACTTC
CASSLGSSGSKETQYF
>TRBV7-2|TRBJ2-1|.|.
TGTGCCAGCAGCTTAGGTCTTAATGAGCAGTTCTTC
CASSLGLNEQFF
>TRBV12-3/TRBV12-4|TRBJ2-7|.|TRBD2
TGTGCCAGCAGTTTGGTGAGCGGGGTGTTCTACGAGCAGTACTTC
CASSLVSGVFYEQYF
>TRBV5-1|TRBJ2-5|.|.
TGCGCCAGCAGCTTGTCAGGGGAAGAGACCCAGTACTTC
CASSLSGEETQYF
>TRBV20-1|TRBJ2-1|.|TRBD2
TGCAGTGCTAGAACGGAAATTGGTAGCGGGTTTCGGGGTGAGCAGTTCTTC
CSARTEIGSGFRGEQFF
>TRBV12-3/TRBV12-4|TRBJ2-7|.|.
TGTGCCAGCGGACGGAGTTTGTACGAGCAGTACTTC
CASGRSLYEQYF
>TRBV6-2/TRBV6-3|TRBJ2-1|.|TRBD2
TGTGCCAGCAGTTACTCGTCACCGAGGATAGCGGGGAGATACAATGAGCAGTTCTTC
CASSYSSPRIAGRYNEQFF
>TRBV19|TRBJ2-1|.|.
TGTGCCAGTAGTGCGGCCCTCCGCCCGAATGAGCAGTTCTTC
CASSAALRPNEQFF
>TRBV7-2|TRBJ1-6|.|.
TGTGCCAGCAGCCCAGAGGGCCCAGTTCTTAATTCACCCCTCCACTTT
CASSPEGPVLNSPLHF
>TRBV10-3|TRBJ2-3|.|.
TGTGCCATCGGGCTAGCAACAGATACGCAGTATTTT
CAIGLATDTQYF
>TRBV27|TRBJ2-1|few|.
TGTGCCAGCAGTTTTTTAGACGGGAGCAATGAGCAGTTCTTC
CASSFLDGSNEQFF
>TRBV14|TRBJ2-2|.|.
TGTGCCAGCAGCCAAGCAACTAGAGCGAACACCGGGGAGCTGTTTTTT
CASSQATRANTGELFF
>TRBV6-5|TRBJ1-1|many|.
TGTGCCAGCAGTTACATAGGGGACACTGAAGCTTTCTTT
CASSYIGDTEAFF
>TRBV28|TRBJ1-2|once|.
TGTGCCAGCAGCCCCTTGATGTCGGGGGATGGCTACACCTTC
CASSPLMSGDGYTF
>TRBV27|TRBJ2-3|.|TRBD2
TGTGCCAGCAGTCTGGGACTAGCGCTCGATACGCAGTATTTT
CASSLGLALDTQYF
>TRBV3-1|TRBJ1-3|.|.
TGTGCCAGCAGCACGACGACAGTCTCTGGAAACACCATATATTTT
CASSTTTVSGNTIYF
>TRBV14|TRBJ1-1|few|.
TGTGCCAGCAGCCAAGAGGTTCGGGGCACTGAAGCTTTCTTT
CASSQEVRGTEAFF
>TRBV11-1|TRBJ2-3|once|TRBD1
TGTGCCAGCAGCGGGACAGGCGATAGCACAGATACGCAGTATTTT
CASSGTGDSTDTQYF
>TRBV7-9|TRBJ2-6|.|.
TGTGCCAGCAGCAGACGCGCAATAGGGCTCTTATCAGGTGGGGCCAACGTCCTGACTTTC
CASSRRAIGLLSGGANVLTF
>TRBV12-3/TRBV12-4|TRBJ1-5|.|TRBD1
TGTGCCAGCAGTGACAGGGGATCGAATCAGCCCCAGCATTTT
CASSDRGSNQPQHF